One and the same sample provided the 22 T cell receptor beta chains below, sequenced in a study of lymphopenia after photon versus proton radiotherapy. Repertoires were generated with immunoSEQ multiplex PCR, while TCRdb's copy carries only in-frame clones and drops some. The sample shows over 40,000 clones, around 90% of them seen only once. The material was peripheral blood, obtained from a patient treated with photon-based radiotherapy. These receptors were collected from a middle-aged woman with cholangiocarcinoma.

The gene calls are TRBV13 and TRBJ2-3; TRBD1 is a possible D gene (6 bases). With 3 bases removed from V and 0 bases from J, the gap between germline ends came to 16 bases. The germline CDR1 and CDR2 sequences are PRHDT and FYEKMQ (reference sequence). The CDR3 is 17 residues long. The CDR3 region has the DNA TGTGCCAGCAGCTTCCCCGGACAGCCCGGGAGCACAGATACGCAGTATTTT. Translated, it gives CASSFPGQPGSTDTQYF.

The chain is built from TRBV30 and TRBJ1-2; 9 bases are shared with TRBD1. From germline, CDR1 is GTSNPN and CDR2 SVGIG (reference sequence). The CDR3 runs to 14 residues. Trimming at V came to 4 bases and at J to 4 bases, leaving 7 bases not matched to a gene. This chain's CDR3 is CAWTAGTGIYGYTF. CDR3 bases: TGTGCCTGGACAGCCGGGACAGGGATCTATGGCTACACCTTC.

V and J are TRBV29-1 and TRBJ1-1; D may be TRBD1 (5 bases). Trimming stripped 3 bases from V and 3 bases from J, with 17 bases between. This CDR3 is 15 amino acids long. Germline V CDR1 and CDR2: SQVTM, ANQGSEA. CDR3 in amino acids: CSVDPRQGDHTEAFF. In nucleotides, the CDR3 is TGCAGCGTTGACCCGAGGCAGGGTGATCACACTGAAGCTTTCTTT.

V is TRBV5-1 and J is TRBJ1-6; TRBD1 agrees at 9 bases. The CDR3 has 15 amino acids. With V trimmed by 4 bases and J by 5 bases, 4 bases remained unmatched. Germline-derived CDR1 and CDR2 are SGHRS and YFSETQ. The CDR3, as DNA: TGCGCCAGCAGCAGGTGGACAGGGGATAATTCACCCCTCCACTTT. The encoded protein is CASSRWTGDNSPLHF.

This clone was seen once. The V gene is TRBV7-9, the J gene TRBJ2-1; maybe TRBD2 (6 bases). Germline V gives CDR1 SEHNR, CDR2 FQNEAQ (reference sequence). The CDR3 is made up of 13 amino acids. V lost 6 bases and J lost 8, with 14 bases in between. CDR3 sequence (DNA): TGTGCCAGCAGTCCGACTAGTTCTGATGAGCAGTTCTTC. Protein product: CASSPTSSDEQFF.

The chain couples TRBV6-4 to TRBJ1-2, with 9 bases matching TRBD1. The germline V gene encodes CDR1 MRHNA and CDR2 SNTAGT. V lost 5 bases to trimming and J lost 4 bases; unmatched junction nucleotides: 14. The CDR3 length is 17 residues. The CDR3 spells CASSFTGGDRFGYGYTF. CDR3 sequence (DNA): TGTGCCAGCAGTTTCACAGGGGGCGACCGTTTTGGCTATGGCTACACCTTC.

The count of this clone is one. This chain uses TRBV10-2 with TRBJ2-3, with TRBD2 matching 8 bases. CDR1 is WSHSY, CDR2 SAAADI, per germline. The CDR3 consists of 16 residues. Unmatched junction bases numbered 10, after V lost 6 bases and J lost 2 bases. Here the CDR3 reads CASRDGAGGFTDTQYF. DNA of the CDR3: TGCGCCAGCAGGGATGGGGCGGGAGGCTTCACAGATACGCAGTATTTT.

V gene TRBV11-2 combines with J gene TRBJ2-7, with 8 positions matching TRBD1. This CDR3 is built from 13 residues. V lost 4 bases and J lost 10; bases outside the gene matches: 9. From germline, CDR1 is SGHAT and CDR2 FQNNGV. CDR3 amino acids: CASSSDRGTFQYF. CDR3 nucleotide sequence: TGTGCCAGCAGCTCCGACAGGGGAACCTTTCAGTACTTC.

This clone showed up just a few times. Additional DNA sequences in this sample encode the identical CDR3. This rearrangement joins TRBV18 to TRBJ2-2, with 7 bases fitting TRBD2. The CDR3 is 14 amino acids. V lost 2 bases to trimming and J lost 4 bases; unmatched junction nucleotides: 1. Germline CDR1 is KGHSH and CDR2 is LQKENI. The DNA for the CDR3 is TGTGCCAGCTCACCAAGGGAGGGCACCGGGGAGCTGTTTTTT. The encoded protein is CASSPREGTGELFF.

This sequence joins TRBV10-2 and TRBJ2-5, with D possibly matching TRBD1 (6 bases). The CDR3 loop spans 12 amino acids. Germline CDR1 reads WSHSY; CDR2 reads SAAADI. Trimming left V 4 bases short and J 4 bases short, with 7 bases between. For the CDR3, the DNA is TGCGCCAGCAGTGGAGGGGGAGAGACCCAGTACTTC. This codes for CASSGGGETQYF.

V gene TRBV28 combines with J gene TRBJ1-5, with D unclear. The germline gives CDR1 MDHEN, CDR2 SYDVKM. This CDR3 is built from 14 residues. Trimming took off 2 bases at V and 9 bases at J, with 14 bases between the two ends. Here the CDR3 reads CASSLPGGYRPQHF. The DNA for the CDR3 is TGTGCCAGCAGTTTACCGGGAGGGTATAGGCCCCAGCATTTT.

The gene calls are TRBV29-1 and TRBJ1-1, with D possibly matching TRBD1 (5 bases). Germline assignment: CDR1 SQVTM and CDR2 ANQGSEA. V was pared by 6 bases and J by 6 bases, with 14 bases between. CDR3 length: 12 amino acids. CDR3 sequence: CSVVLGQSEAFF. The CDR3 DNA reads as TGCAGCGTGGTCTTGGGGCAGTCTGAAGCTTTCTTT.

The chain links TRBV9 to TRBJ2-3, with 12 bases lining up with TRBD2. V shed 4 bases and J 4 bases; nucleotides not matched to a gene: 7. Germline lookup yields CDR1 SGDLS and CDR2 YYNGEE. This CDR3 has 16 residues. The CDR3 DNA reads TGTGCCAGCAGCACTTTGACTAGCGGGAGTCCAGATACGCAGTATTTT. This encodes CASSTLTSGSPDTQYF.

The chain recombines TRBV5-4 with TRBJ2-5; D possibly corresponds to TRBD2 (6 bases). Germline CDR1 is SGHNT and CDR2 is YYREEE (reference sequence). V was clipped by 1 base and J by 2 bases, with 12 bases between them. CDR3 length: 15 residues. CDR3 nucleotides: TGTGCCAGCAGCTTGAAGGCGGGACTTCAAGAGACCCAGTACTTC. It encodes CASSLKAGLQETQYF.

V usage is TRBV19 and J usage is TRBJ2-7; D might be TRBD1 (7 bases). The germline V gene has CDR1 LNHDA and CDR2 SQIVND (reference sequence). Between the trimmed V and J ends, which lost 3 bases and 5 bases, there was a span of 14 bases. The length of the CDR3 is 14 residues. The CDR3 DNA sequence: TGTGCCAGTAGTATTGGAGGGGGCCGCGACGAGCAGTACTTC. Amino acids: CASSIGGGRDEQYF.

This chain connects TRBV5-4 to TRBJ1-1; unclear D gene. The CDR3 loop spans 13 amino acids. The germline CDR1 and CDR2 sequences are SGHNT and YYREEE (reference sequence). V was trimmed by 0 bases and J by 2 bases, leaving 5 bases between them. The CDR3 reads CASSLARNTEAFF. The CDR3 coding sequence is TGTGCCAGCAGCTTGGCAAGAAACACTGAAGCTTTCTTT.

This rearrangement joins TRBV19 to TRBJ2-5; 7 bases fit TRBD1. J lost 5 bases, V lost 5 bases, and 5 bases had no gene match. From germline, CDR1 is LNHDA and CDR2 SQIVND (reference sequence). CDR3 size: 13 residues. The DNA for the CDR3 is TGTGCCAGTAGTTCGACCAGGGGGGAGACCCAGTACTTC. This codes for CASSSTRGETQYF.

V gene TRBV7-2 combines with J gene TRBJ2-1; D unclear. Germline lookup yields CDR1 SGHTA and CDR2 FQGNSA. Trimming shortened V by 1 base and J by 6 bases, and 7 bases separated the two germline ends. The length of the CDR3 is 13 residues. CDR3 DNA: TGTGCCAGCAGCTTAGTAAAGCGCAATGAGCAGTTCTTC. It translates to CASSLVKRNEQFF. Filled out from reference TRBV7-2 and TRBJ2-1, the complete variable domain reads GAGVSQSPSNKVTEKGKDVELRCDPISGHTALYWYRQSLGQGLEFLIYFQGNSAPDKSGLPSDRFSAERTGGSVSTLTIQRTQQEDSAVYLCASSLVKRNEQFFGPGTRLTVL.

The chain combines TRBV9 with TRBJ2-4; 13 positions agree with TRBD2. The CDR3 length is 17 residues. Germline assignment: CDR1 SGDLS and CDR2 YYNGEE. With V trimmed by 4 bases and J by 9 bases, 13 bases remained unmatched. CDR3 in amino acids: CASSPQTSGRPIGIQYF. The CDR3 DNA sequence: TGTGCCAGCAGCCCCCAGACTAGCGGGAGGCCGATCGGCATTCAGTACTTC.

This clone was recorded once. This chain links TRBV6-5 with TRBJ1-2; perhaps TRBD1 as D (5 bases). Per germline, CDR1 MNHEY and CDR2 SVGAGI. The V gene lost 2 bases and the J gene lost 4 bases, with 11 bases spanning the gap. The CDR3 consists of 14 residues. CDR3 DNA: TGTGCCAGCAGTTACGAGGGGCCTGGCTATGGCTACACCTTC. Amino acid sequence: CASSYEGPGYGYTF.

This sequence joins TRBV6-1 and TRBJ2-7; 10 bases fit TRBD1. Trimming removed 6 bases from V and 7 bases from J; junction bases left unmatched: 9. Germline V gene sequence: CDR1 MNHNS, CDR2 SASEGT. CDR3 length: 14 amino acids. CDR3: CASRSRTGGGEQYF. The CDR3 region has the DNA TGTGCCAGCAGATCAAGGACAGGGGGAGGTGAGCAGTACTTC.

J is TRBJ1-1 and V is TRBV5-5, with D possibly being TRBD1 (5 bases). The CDR3 spans 13 residues. Germline V lookup: CDR1 SGHKS, CDR2 YYEKEE (reference sequence). The V end was cut by 1 base, the J end by 8 bases, with 12 bases between. CDR3 region: CASSLTGGVEAFF. CDR3 bases: TGTGCCAGCAGCTTGACAGGAGGGGTAGAAGCTTTCTTT.